These 20 T cell receptor beta chains were all obtained from the same sample, sequenced in a study of blood T cells in healthy people across ages. Next came a second PCR, run for about 7 to 12 cycles, which used a sample-barcoded 5' primer along with a J-beta primer mix. TCRdb called the 5' RACE reads again in MiXCR, with one record for every CDR3 protein. The data hold approximately 580,000 distinct CDR3 sequences, with nearly 25% observed a single time. Separately, the same data were catalogued under a study of T cells of mothers and their children.

Sequenced sample: blood. The receptors were gathered from a boy between 10 and 17 years old in good health.

This clonotype has more than one count but fewer than ten. The chain joins TRBV7-2 to TRBJ1-2, with D maybe TRBD1 (6 bases). CDR3 length: 16 amino acids. The germline CDR1 and CDR2 sequences are SGHTA and FQGNSA. The V gene lost 2 bases and the J gene lost 4 bases, with 17 bases spanning the gap. The CDR3 here is CASSLTARGATYGYTF. CDR3 nucleotides: TGTGCCAGCAGCTTAACAGCCCGGGGGGCCACCTATGGCTACACCTTC.

Only a few counts were recorded for this clonotype. One junction end does not reproduce the germline sequence, and a read error may be involved. The J gene is TRBJ2-7, the V gene TRBV7-2, with TRBD1 matching 7 bases. CDR3 length equals 15 residues. Looked up from germline, CDR1 is SGHTA and CDR2 is FQGNSA. CDR3 bases: TGTGTCAGCAGCTTACCAGACAGGGCAGACTACGAGCAGTACTTC. This codes for CVSSLPDRADYEQYF.

CDR3 DNA sequence: TGTGCCAGCAGTTTGACTAGCGGGCCCAAAAACATTCAGTACTTC. It codes for CASSLTSGPKNIQYF. The V call is TRBV6-2 or TRBV6-3, the J call TRBJ2-4; 10 bases align to TRBD2. Germline values: CDR1 MNHEY, CDR2 SVGEGT. The CDR3 covers 15 residues. J was trimmed by 2 bases and V by 4 bases; bases with no gene match: 2.

This clonotype appeared a few times. The chain recombines TRBV12-3 or TRBV12-4 with TRBJ1-4; D may be TRBD1 (6 bases). V was cut by 6 bases and J by 4 bases, with 15 bases left in between. CDR3 length equals 15 residues. The chain's CDR3 is CASSPSAGDNEKLFF. The CDR3 nucleotides read TGTGCCAGCAGCCCATCGGCAGGGGATAATGAAAAACTGTTTTTT.

This clonotype was counted between two and nine times. V usage is TRBV28 and J usage is TRBJ2-1; D gene ambiguous. The J call is doubtful: the DNA matches TRBJ2-7 better. The CDR3 totals 14 residues. CDR1 MDHEN and CDR2 SYDVKM come from the germline V gene. CDR3 sequence reads: CASSLGRYPYEQYF. CDR3 sequence (DNA): TGTGCCAGCAGTTTAGGCAGGTACCCCTACGAGCAGTACTTC.

This clonotype came up a few times. This chain joins TRBV7-9 and TRBJ2-1; 9 bases are a match to TRBD1. CDR3 length: 16 amino acids. In germline, CDR1 is SEHNR, CDR2 FQNEAQ (reference sequence). Trimming at V came to 5 bases and at J to 5 bases, leaving 10 bases not matched to a gene. The DNA of the CDR3 is TGTGCCAGCAGCAAAATCGGGACAGGGCCCAACAATGAGCAGTTCTTC. Its protein product is CASSKIGTGPNNEQFF.

The J gene is TRBJ1-1, the V gene TRBV7-9; 8 nucleotides match TRBD1. Germline V gives CDR1 SEHNR, CDR2 FQNEAQ (reference sequence). The J segment lost 5 bases and the V segment lost 5 bases, leaving 7 bases of the junction unmatched. The length of the CDR3 is 14 residues. The CDR3 region is CASSRGQGETEAFF. The CDR3 nucleotides are TGTGCCAGCAGCCGCGGACAGGGAGAAACTGAAGCTTTCTTT.

The rearrangement joins TRBV6-6 to TRBJ2-6, with D maybe TRBD1 (5 bases). CDR1 is MNHNY and CDR2 is SVGAGI in the germline V gene (reference sequence). Trimming took 2 bases from V and 3 from J, leaving 11 bases between them. CDR3 length equals 16 residues. The CDR3 protein is CASSYRGQSGANVLTF. The CDR3 DNA follows: TGTGCCAGCAGTTACCGAGGACAAAGTGGGGCCAACGTCCTGACTTTC.

This CDR3 reads CASTYIRFEQYF. CDR3 DNA: TGTGCCAGCACCTATATACGATTCGAGCAGTACTTC. The V call is TRBV2, the J call TRBJ2-1; D is undetermined. Near its end, the DNA agrees better with TRBJ2-7, so the J call may be wrong. The CDR3 runs 12 residues. From germline, CDR1 is SNHLY and CDR2 FYNNEI.

Only a few counts were recorded for this clonotype. CDR3 residues: CASSYSNPGGAKGYTF. The DNA of the CDR3 is TGTGCCAGCAGTTACTCGAACCCAGGGGGCGCGAAGGGCTACACCTTC. The gene calls are TRBV6-5 and TRBJ1-2; 8 bases match TRBD1. Germline lookup yields CDR1 MNHEY and CDR2 SVGAGI. CDR3 size: 16 residues. Trimming took 0 bases from V and 8 from J; bases not matched to a gene: 11.

This clonotype has more than one count but fewer than ten. The chain combines TRBV6-6 with TRBJ2-3; TRBD2 might be the D (6 bases). The germline CDR1 and CDR2 sequences are MNHNY and SVGAGI (reference sequence). The CDR3 sequence is 15 residues long. The V gene lost 5 bases and the J gene lost 1 base, with 13 bases spanning the gap. The CDR3 loop is CASSPLTRRTDTQYF. The DNA of the CDR3 is TGTGCCAGCAGTCCCTTGACTAGACGCACAGATACGCAGTATTTT.

This clonotype turned up a few times. DNA of the CDR3: TGTGCCAGCAGCCCCCCAGGACGAGGGGATGAGCAGTTCTTC. Its protein is CASSPPGRGDEQFF. The V and J genes are TRBV5-4 and TRBJ2-1; D might be TRBD1 or TRBD2, each matching 5 bases. The CDR3 spans 14 residues. Deletions cut 4 bases from V and 8 bases from J, with 16 bases between. Germline CDR1 is SGHNT and CDR2 is YYREEE (reference sequence).

This clonotype was observed a handful of times. V usage is TRBV6-4 and J usage is TRBJ1-6; D may be TRBD1 (5 bases). The CDR3 has 14 amino acids. Trimming left V 2 bases short and J 3 bases short, with 5 bases between. Looked up from germline, CDR1 is MRHNA and CDR2 is SNTAGT. CDR3 nucleotide sequence: TGTGCCAGCAGTGACGGGGGCTATAATTCACCCCTCCACTTT. Its translation is CASSDGGYNSPLHF.

The chain is built from TRBV21-1 and TRBJ1-1. TRBV21-1 is a known pseudogene. The CDR3 extends over 14 amino acids. DNA of the CDR3: TGTGCCAGCAGCAAGCTACAGCCAATCGCTGAAGCTTTCTTT. This codes for CASSKLQPIAEAFF.

This clonotype was picked up a small number of times. This sequence joins TRBV28 and TRBJ2-1; possible D gene TRBD1, 5 bases. This CDR3 spans 16 amino acids. Between the trimmed V and J ends, which lost 6 bases and 2 bases, there was a span of 17 bases. CDR1 is MDHEN and CDR2 is SYDVKM in the germline V gene. Written as DNA, the CDR3 is TGTGCCAGCAGCCCAGGGTTCAGGCTAACCTACAATGAGCAGTTCTTC. This translates into CASSPGFRLTYNEQFF.

In this sample, this clonotype turned up a few times. The gene calls are TRBV28 and TRBJ1-6, with a possible D match to TRBD1 (5 bases). The V gene's germline CDR1 is MDHEN and CDR2 SYDVKM. This CDR3 is built from 16 residues. Trimming removed 8 bases from V and 7 bases from J, with 21 bases in between. The CDR3 sequence: CASAPDQGSWNSPLHF. The CDR3 DNA reads TGTGCCAGCGCACCCGACCAGGGATCCTGGAATTCACCCCTCCACTTT.

The chain recombines TRBV4-3 with TRBJ2-3, with TRBD2 matching over 10 bases. V lost 0 bases to trimming and J lost 3 bases; unmatched junction nucleotides: 3. Germline V lookup: CDR1 LGHNA, CDR2 YSLEER. The CDR3 is made up of 16 amino acids. CDR3 amino acids: CASSQDPSGRTDTQYF. The DNA of the CDR3 is TGCGCCAGCAGCCAAGACCCTAGCGGGAGAACAGATACGCAGTATTTT.

V is TRBV2 and J is TRBJ2-1; 9 bases line up with TRBD1. The length of the CDR3 is 15 residues. Germline loops: CDR1 SNHLY, CDR2 FYNNEI. Trimming took 2 bases from V and 6 from J; bases not matched to a gene: 5. The CDR3 region is CASSEYGTGSNEQFF. The CDR3 nucleotides read TGTGCCAGCAGTGAATACGGGACAGGGTCCAATGAGCAGTTCTTC.

The chain carries TRBV7-3 and TRBJ1-1; no definite D call. CDR3 length: 12 residues. Trimming shortened V by 5 bases and J by 7 bases, and 11 bases separated the two germline ends. Germline V gene lookup returns CDR1 SGHTA and CDR2 FQGTGA. The CDR3 DNA reads TGTGCCAGCAGCCTAGGATGGGATGAAGCTTTCTTT. Protein sequence: CASSLGWDEAFF.

The chain uses TRBV4-1 and TRBJ2-2; TRBD2 matches 12 bases. The CDR3 has 18 amino acids. The V gene end was trimmed by 1 base and the J gene end by 6 bases; junction bases not matched to a gene: 9. Germline CDR1 reads MGHRA; CDR2 reads YSYEKL. The CDR3 nucleotides are TGCGCCAGCAGCCAAGGTCCTAGCGGGAGGGCCGTGGCCGGGGAGCTGTTTTTT. Encoded protein: CASSQGPSGRAVAGELFF.